These 8 T cell receptor beta chains were all obtained from the same sample, sequenced in a study of T cells in Graves' hyperthyroidism and ophthalmopathy. RNA transcripts yielded amplified TCR beta CDR3 regions. The HTBI primer set was used in a first-round RT-PCR of the TCR CDR3. TCRdb reanalysed the multiplex PCR reads using MiXCR and keeps one entry per CDR3 protein. The sample has around 300,000 distinct CDR3 sequences; 22% are singletons. The sequencing sample was made of blood. Receptor source: a man in his thirties or forties with Graves' ophthalmopathy.

At least ten counts were recorded for this clonotype. This chain links TRBV30 with TRBJ1-5; 7 nucleotides align to TRBD1. The J segment lost 3 bases and the V segment lost 3 bases, leaving 5 bases of the junction unmatched. Germline assignment: CDR1 GTSNPN and CDR2 SVGIG (reference sequence). CDR3 size: 14 residues. The CDR3 loop is CAWRGDSPNQPQHF. Written as DNA, the CDR3 is TGTGCCTGGAGGGGGGACAGCCCCAATCAGCCCCAGCATTTT. Full variable domain (rest looked up from reference TRBV30 and TRBJ1-5): SQTIHQWPATLVQPVGSPLSLECTVEGTSNPNLYWYRQAAGRGLQLLFYSVGIGQISSEVPQNLSASRPQDRQFILSSKKLLLSDSGFYLCAWRGDSPNQPQHFGDGTRLSIL.

In its sample, this clonotype was seen a few times. Written as DNA, the CDR3 is TGCGCCAGCAGCTTGTCTAGCAGGGGGTTCGGTCAGCCCCAGCATTTT. Residues: CASSLSSRGFGQPQHF. The chain couples TRBV5-1 to TRBJ1-5, with 7 bases fitting TRBD1. CDR1 and CDR2 from the germline V gene are SGHRS and YFSETQ. The ends lost 1 base at V and 6 bases at J; junction bases unmatched: 10. CDR3 length equals 16 residues.

This clonotype has just a few counts. The CDR3 region has the DNA TGTGCCAGCAGCTTCCGACTAGCGGGAGACCCCAGGGATACGCAGTATTTT. Translation: CASSFRLAGDPRDTQYF. The rearrangement joins TRBV11-2 to TRBJ2-3, with TRBD2 identical over 12 bases. The germline V gene encodes CDR1 SGHAT and CDR2 FQNNGV. The CDR3 consists of 17 residues. The V segment lost 3 bases and the J segment 6 bases; nucleotides outside the gene matches: 10.

This clonotype was seen a handful of times. The chain joins TRBV13 to TRBJ2-7; 7 bases line up with TRBD1. Germline CDR1 PRHDT, CDR2 FYEKMQ (reference sequence). The CDR3 is made up of 15 amino acids. The ends lost 1 base at V and 0 bases at J; junction bases unmatched: 3. The CDR3 bases are TGTGCCAGCAGCTTAGTGGGGGACAGCTCCTACGAGCAGTACTTC. Translation: CASSLVGDSSYEQYF.

The rearrangement uses TRBV20-1 and TRBJ2-2, with D tentatively TRBD1 or TRBD2 (6 bases each). V lost 0 bases, J lost 5 bases, and 13 bases lay in between. Germline V gene sequence: CDR1 DFQATT, CDR2 SNEGSKA (reference sequence). CDR3 length equals 15 residues. The CDR3 DNA sequence: TGCAGTGCTAGAGAGGAGGGGGTGCATACCGGGGAGCTGTTTTTT. Encoded protein: CSAREEGVHTGELFF.

This clonotype was detected ten times or more. The chain's CDR3 is CASSRGGGTDYEQYF. CDR3 coding DNA: TGCGCCAGCAGCCGAGGGGGCGGGACCGACTACGAGCAGTACTTC. The rearrangement uses TRBV5-1 and TRBJ2-7; D possibly corresponds to TRBD1 (7 bases). The V end lost 4 bases, the J end lost 3 bases, and 17 bases lay between the germline ends. The V gene's germline CDR1 is SGHRS and CDR2 YFSETQ. This CDR3 has 15 amino acids.

Concerning this clonotype itself: A single base separates this from a much larger clone, so it may be a read error. The chain joins TRBV6-1 to TRBJ1-5, with D perhaps TRBD1 (5 bases). The length of the CDR3 is 14 residues. Germline loops: CDR1 MNHNS, CDR2 SASEGT. The CDR3 sequence is CASIELRQNQPQHF. The CDR3 DNA reads as TGTGCCAGCATTGAACTGAGACAGAATCAGCCCCAGCATTTT.

This clonotype was counted only a few times. The chain joins TRBV20-1 to TRBJ2-7, with TRBD1 as a possible D gene (5 bases). In germline, CDR1 is DFQATT, CDR2 SNEGSKA (reference sequence). This CDR3 spans 17 amino acids. The V and J ends lost 3 bases and 0 bases respectively, with 21 bases between them. CDR3 amino acids: CSARQPRTRSISYEQYF. CDR3 sequence (DNA): TGCAGTGCTAGGCAACCCCGGACACGTTCTATCTCCTACGAGCAGTACTTC.